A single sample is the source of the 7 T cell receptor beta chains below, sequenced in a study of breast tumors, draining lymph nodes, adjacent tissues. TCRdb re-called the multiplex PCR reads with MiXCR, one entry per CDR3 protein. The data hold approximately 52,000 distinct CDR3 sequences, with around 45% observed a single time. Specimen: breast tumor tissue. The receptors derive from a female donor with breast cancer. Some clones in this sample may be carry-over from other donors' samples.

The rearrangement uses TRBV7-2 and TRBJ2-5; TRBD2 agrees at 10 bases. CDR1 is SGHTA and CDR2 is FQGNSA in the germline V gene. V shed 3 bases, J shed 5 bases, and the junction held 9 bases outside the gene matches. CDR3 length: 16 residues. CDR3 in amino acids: CASSFSLAGVVETQYF. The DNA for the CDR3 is TGTGCCAGCAGCTTCTCCCTAGCGGGAGTCGTGGAGACCCAGTACTTC. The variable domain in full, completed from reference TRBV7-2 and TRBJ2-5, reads GAGVSQSPSNKVTEKGKDVELRCDPISGHTALYWYRQSLGQGLEFLIYFQGNSAPDKSGLPSDRFSAERTGGSVSTLTIQRTQQEDSAVYLCASSFSLAGVVETQYFGPGTRLLVL.

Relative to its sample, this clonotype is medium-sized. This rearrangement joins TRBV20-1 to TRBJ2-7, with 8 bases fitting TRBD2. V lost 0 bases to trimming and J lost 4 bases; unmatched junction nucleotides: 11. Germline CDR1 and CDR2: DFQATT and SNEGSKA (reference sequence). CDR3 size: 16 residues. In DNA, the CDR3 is TGCAGTGCTAGAGATCGGGTAGCGGGAAATTTTTACGAGCAGTACTTC. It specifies CSARDRVAGNFYEQYF.

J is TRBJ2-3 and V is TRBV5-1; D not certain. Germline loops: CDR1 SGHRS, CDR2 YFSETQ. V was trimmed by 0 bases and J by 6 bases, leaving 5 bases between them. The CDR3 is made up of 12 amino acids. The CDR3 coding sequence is TGCGCCAGCAGCTTGGAAGGGGATACGCAGTATTTT. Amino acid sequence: CASSLEGDTQYF.

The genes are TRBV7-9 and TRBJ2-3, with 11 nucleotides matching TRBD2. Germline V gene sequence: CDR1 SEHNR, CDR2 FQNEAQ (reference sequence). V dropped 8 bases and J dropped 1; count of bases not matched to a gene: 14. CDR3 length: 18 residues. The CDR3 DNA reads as TGTGCCAGCTGGGGAGAGACTAGCGGGGTGAGGGGCACAGATACGCAGTATTTT. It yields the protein CASWGETSGVRGTDTQYF.

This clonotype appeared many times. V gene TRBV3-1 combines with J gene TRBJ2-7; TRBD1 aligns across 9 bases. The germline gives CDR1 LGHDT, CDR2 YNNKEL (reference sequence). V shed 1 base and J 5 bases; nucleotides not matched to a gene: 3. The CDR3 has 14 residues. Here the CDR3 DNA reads TGTGCCAGCAGCCAAGGACAGGGGGGCGACGAGCAGTACTTC. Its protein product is CASSQGQGGDEQYF.

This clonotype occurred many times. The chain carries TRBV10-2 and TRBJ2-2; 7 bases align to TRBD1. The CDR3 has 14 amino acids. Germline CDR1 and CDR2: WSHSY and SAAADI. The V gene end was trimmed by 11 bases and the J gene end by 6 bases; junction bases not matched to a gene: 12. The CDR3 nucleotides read TGCGCCCCTCGGGATGGCAGGGGGTCCGGGGAGCTGTTTTTT. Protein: CAPRDGRGSGELFF.

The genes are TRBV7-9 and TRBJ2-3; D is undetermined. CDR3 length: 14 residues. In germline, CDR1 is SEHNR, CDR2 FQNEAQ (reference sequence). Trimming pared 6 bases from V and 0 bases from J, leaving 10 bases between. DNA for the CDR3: TGTGCCAGCAGTTCTCCTGGGAGCACAGATACGCAGTATTTT. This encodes CASSSPGSTDTQYF.